This section outlines one T cell receptor beta chain sequence together with its context. Recovered participants had two consecutive negative NP/OP PCR tests, healthcare professional clearance, or symptom resolution. This entry belongs to a study of blood T cell repertoires in COVID-19. In the source study's methods: Reference gene primer amplification yielded estimated nucleated cell counts. Data came from immunoSEQ multiplex PCR; TCRdb stores just in-frame clones and leaves some out. V and J calls and clone size are those listed in that table; D and trimming were worked out from the DNA. The sample has about 160,000 clones, 80% seen once. V was pared by 4 bases and J by 8 bases, with 8 bases of the junction left unmatched. Looked up from germline, CDR1 is KGHSH and CDR2 is LQKENI. CDR3 length: 16 amino acids.

The genes are TRBV18 and TRBJ2-1; 13 bases map to TRBD2. Sequenced input: PBMCs or T cells enriched from blood (not recorded which). The sequence derives from a woman aged 55-69 years who had recovered from COVID-19. The CDR3 bases are TGTGCCAGCTCACACACTACTAGCGGGGGGGCCCATGAGCAGTTCTTC. This encodes CASSHTTSGGAHEQFF.